This TCR beta chain was retrieved from a study of control samples from healthy donors and cancer patients. This clone came up once. Measured with immunoSEQ multiplex PCR; TCRdb has only the in-frame clones, and not every one. The sample holds under 65,000 clones, under 95% seen once. CDR3 size: 20 residues. The germline V gene encodes CDR1 LNHDA and CDR2 SQIVND (reference sequence). V shed 4 bases and J 4 bases; nucleotides not matched to a gene: 22. Sample: PBMCs. The chain links TRBV19 to TRBJ2-3, with 8 bases matching TRBD1. This sequence originates from a man younger than 45 with colorectal cancer. The CDR3 coding sequence is TGTGCCAGTAGTACATCCTCCCTTACGACCCAGGGGGCGAGAGCAGATACGCAGTATTTT. This translates into CASSTSSLTTQGARADTQYF.